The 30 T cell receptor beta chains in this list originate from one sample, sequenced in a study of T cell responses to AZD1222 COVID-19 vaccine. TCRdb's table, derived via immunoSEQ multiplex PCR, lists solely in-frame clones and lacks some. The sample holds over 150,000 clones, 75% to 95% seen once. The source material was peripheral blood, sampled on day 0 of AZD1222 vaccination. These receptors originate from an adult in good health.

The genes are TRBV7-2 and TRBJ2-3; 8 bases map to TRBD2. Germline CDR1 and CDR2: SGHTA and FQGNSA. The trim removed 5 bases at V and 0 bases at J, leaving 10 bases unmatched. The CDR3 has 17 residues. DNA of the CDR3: TGTGCCAGCAGCCCCGCTCGTGGCGGGGGGAGCACAGATACGCAGTATTTT. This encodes CASSPARGGGSTDTQYF.

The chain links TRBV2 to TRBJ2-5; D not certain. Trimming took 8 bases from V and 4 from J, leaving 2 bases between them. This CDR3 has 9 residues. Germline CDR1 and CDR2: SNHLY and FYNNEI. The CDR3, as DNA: TGTGCCAGCGCAGAGACCCAGTACTTC. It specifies CASAETQYF.

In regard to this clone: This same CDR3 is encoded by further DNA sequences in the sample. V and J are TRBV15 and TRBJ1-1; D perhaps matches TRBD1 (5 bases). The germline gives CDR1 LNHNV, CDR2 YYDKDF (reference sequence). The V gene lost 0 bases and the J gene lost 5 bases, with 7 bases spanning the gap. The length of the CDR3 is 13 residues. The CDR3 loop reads CATSRDPGTEAFF. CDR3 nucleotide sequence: TGTGCCACCAGCAGAGATCCAGGGACTGAAGCTTTCTTT.

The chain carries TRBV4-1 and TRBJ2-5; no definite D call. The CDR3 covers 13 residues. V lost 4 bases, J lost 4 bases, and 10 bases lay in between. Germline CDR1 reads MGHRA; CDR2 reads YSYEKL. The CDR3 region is CASSPPNAETQYF. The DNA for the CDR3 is TGCGCCAGCAGCCCTCCCAACGCAGAGACCCAGTACTTC.

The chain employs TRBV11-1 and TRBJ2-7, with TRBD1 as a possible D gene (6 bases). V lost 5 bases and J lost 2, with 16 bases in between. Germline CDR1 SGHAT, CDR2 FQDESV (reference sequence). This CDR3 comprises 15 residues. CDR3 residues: CASSRERTEAYEQYF. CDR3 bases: TGTGCCAGCAGCCGCGAGCGGACAGAGGCCTACGAGCAGTACTTC.

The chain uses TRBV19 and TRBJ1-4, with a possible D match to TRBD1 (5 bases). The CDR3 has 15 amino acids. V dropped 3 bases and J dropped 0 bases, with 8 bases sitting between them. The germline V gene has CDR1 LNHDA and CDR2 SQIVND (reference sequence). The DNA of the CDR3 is TGTGCCAGTAGTATGGGGCAAGCAACTAATGAAAAACTGTTTTTT. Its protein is CASSMGQATNEKLFF.

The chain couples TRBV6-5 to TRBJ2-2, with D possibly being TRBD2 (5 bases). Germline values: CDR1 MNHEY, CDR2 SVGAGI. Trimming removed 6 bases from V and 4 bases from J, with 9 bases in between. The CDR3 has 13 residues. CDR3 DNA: TGTGCCAGCAGCCTAGCCGGCACCGGGGAGCTGTTTTTT. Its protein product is CASSLAGTGELFF.

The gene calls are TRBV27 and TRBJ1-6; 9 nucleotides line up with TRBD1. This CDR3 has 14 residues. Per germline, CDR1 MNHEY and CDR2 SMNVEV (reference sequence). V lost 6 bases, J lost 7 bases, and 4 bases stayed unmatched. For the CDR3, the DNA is TGTGCCAGCAGCCCTGGACAGGGGAATTCACCCCTCCACTTT. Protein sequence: CASSPGQGNSPLHF.

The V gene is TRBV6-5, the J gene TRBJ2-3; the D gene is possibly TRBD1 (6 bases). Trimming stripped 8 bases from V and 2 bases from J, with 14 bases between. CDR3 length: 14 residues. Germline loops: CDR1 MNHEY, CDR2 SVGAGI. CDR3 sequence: CASRGGRITDTQYF. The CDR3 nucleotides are TGTGCCAGCCGAGGGGGACGGATCACAGATACGCAGTATTTT.

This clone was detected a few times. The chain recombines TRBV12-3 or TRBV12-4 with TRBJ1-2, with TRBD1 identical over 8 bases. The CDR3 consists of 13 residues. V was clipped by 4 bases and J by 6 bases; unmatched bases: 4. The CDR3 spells CASSSRTGNGYTF. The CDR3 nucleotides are TGTGCCAGCAGTTCCAGGACAGGGAATGGCTACACCTTC.

CDR3 sequence: CASSSPRYEQYF. CDR3 DNA: TGTGCCAGTAGTAGCCCGCGTTACGAGCAGTACTTC. The J gene is TRBJ2-7, the V gene TRBV19; D ambiguous. Trimming pared 4 bases from V and 4 bases from J, leaving 8 bases between. Germline V lookup: CDR1 LNHDA, CDR2 SQIVND (reference sequence). This CDR3 has 12 amino acids. Full variable domain (missing parts from reference TRBV19 and TRBJ2-7): DGGITQSPKYLFRKEGQNVTLSCEQNLNHDAMYWYRQDPGQGLRLIYYSQIVNDFQKGDIAEGYSVSREKKESFPLTVTSAQKNPTAFYLCASSSPRYEQYFGPGTRLTVT.

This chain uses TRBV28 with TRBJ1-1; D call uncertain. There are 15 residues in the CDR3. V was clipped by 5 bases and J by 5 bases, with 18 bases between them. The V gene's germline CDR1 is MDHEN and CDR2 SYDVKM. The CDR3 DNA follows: TGTGCCAGCAGTACCATGGGAGGGATTGGGACTGAAGCTTTCTTT. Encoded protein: CASSTMGGIGTEAFF. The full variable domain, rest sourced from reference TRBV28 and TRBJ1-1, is DVKVTQSSRYLVKRTGEKVFLECVQDMDHENMFWYRQDPGLGLRLIYFSYDVKMKEKGDIPEGYSVSREKKERFSLILESASTNQTSMYLCASSTMGGIGTEAFFGQGTRLTVV.

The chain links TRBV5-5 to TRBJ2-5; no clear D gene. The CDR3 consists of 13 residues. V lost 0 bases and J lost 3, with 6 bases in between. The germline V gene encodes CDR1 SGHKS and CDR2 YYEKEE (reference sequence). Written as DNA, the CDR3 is TGTGCCAGCAGCTTGGGGACGGAAGAGACCCAGTACTTC. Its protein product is CASSLGTEETQYF.

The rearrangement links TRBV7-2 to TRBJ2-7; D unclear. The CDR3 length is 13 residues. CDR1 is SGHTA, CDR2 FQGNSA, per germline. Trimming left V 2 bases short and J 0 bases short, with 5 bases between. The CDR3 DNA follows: TGTGCCAGCAGCTTACATAGCTCCTACGAGCAGTACTTC. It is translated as CASSLHSSYEQYF.

CDR3: CASRRQGDNSPLHF. DNA for the CDR3: TGTGCCAGCCGACGACAGGGAGATAATTCACCCCTCCACTTT. V usage is TRBV6-5 and J usage is TRBJ1-6; 7 bases are shared with TRBD1. Looked up from germline, CDR1 is MNHEY and CDR2 is SVGAGI. With 8 bases clipped from V and 5 bases from J, the junction kept 6 bases outside the gene matches. The CDR3 totals 14 residues.

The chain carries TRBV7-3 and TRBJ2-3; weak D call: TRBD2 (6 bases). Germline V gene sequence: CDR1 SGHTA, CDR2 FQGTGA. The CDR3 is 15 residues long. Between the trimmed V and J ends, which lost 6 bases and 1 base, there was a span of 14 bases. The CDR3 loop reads CASSRRVRGTDTQYF. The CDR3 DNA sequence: TGTGCCAGCAGTCGGAGGGTTCGGGGCACAGATACGCAGTATTTT. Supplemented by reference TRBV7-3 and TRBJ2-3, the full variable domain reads GAGVSQTPSNKVTEKGKYVELRCDPISGHTALYWYRQSLGQGPEFLIYFQGTGAADDSGLPNDRFFAVRPEGSVSTLKIQRTERGDSAVYLCASSRRVRGTDTQYFGPGTRLTVL.

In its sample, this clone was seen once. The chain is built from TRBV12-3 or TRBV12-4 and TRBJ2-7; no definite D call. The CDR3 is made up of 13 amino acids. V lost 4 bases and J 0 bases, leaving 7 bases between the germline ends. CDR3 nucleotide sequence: TGTGCCAGCAGTTGGCAATCCTCCTACGAGCAGTACTTC. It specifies CASSWQSSYEQYF.

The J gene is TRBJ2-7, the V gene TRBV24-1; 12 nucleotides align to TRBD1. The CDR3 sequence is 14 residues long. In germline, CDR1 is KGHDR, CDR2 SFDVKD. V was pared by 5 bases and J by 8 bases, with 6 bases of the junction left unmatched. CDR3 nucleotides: TGTGCCACCAGTGCCTCGGGGACAGGGGGCCAGCAGTACTTC. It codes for CATSASGTGGQQYF.

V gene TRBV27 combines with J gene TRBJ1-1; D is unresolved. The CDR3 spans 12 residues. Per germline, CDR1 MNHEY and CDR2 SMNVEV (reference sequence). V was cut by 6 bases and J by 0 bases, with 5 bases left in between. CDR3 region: CASRTLNTEAFF. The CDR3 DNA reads TGTGCCAGCAGGACTCTGAACACTGAAGCTTTCTTT.

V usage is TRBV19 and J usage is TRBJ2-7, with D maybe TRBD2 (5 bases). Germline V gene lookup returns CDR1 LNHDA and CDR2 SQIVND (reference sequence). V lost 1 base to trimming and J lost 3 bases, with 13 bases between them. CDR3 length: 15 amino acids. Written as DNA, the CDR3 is TGTGCCAGTAGTATAGGAGGGTCCAACAGCTACGAGCAGTACTTC. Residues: CASSIGGSNSYEQYF.

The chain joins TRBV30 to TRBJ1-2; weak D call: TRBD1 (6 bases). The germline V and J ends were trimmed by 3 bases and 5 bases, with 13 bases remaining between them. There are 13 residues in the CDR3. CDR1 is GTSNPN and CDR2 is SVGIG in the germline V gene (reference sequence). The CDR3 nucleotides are TGTGCCTGGAGACAGGGTTGGGAGTATGGCTACACCTTC. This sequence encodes CAWRQGWEYGYTF. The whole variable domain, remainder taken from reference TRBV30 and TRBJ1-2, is SQTIHQWPATLVQPVGSPLSLECTVEGTSNPNLYWYRQAAGRGLQLLFYSVGIGQISSEVPQNLSASRPQDRQFILSSKKLLLSDSGFYLCAWRQGWEYGYTFGSGTRLTVV.

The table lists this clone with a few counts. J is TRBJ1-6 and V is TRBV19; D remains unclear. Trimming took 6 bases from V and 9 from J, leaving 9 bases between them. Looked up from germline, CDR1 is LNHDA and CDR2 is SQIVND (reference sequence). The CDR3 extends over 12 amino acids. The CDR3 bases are TGTGCCAGTAGCCTACCGGGTTCACCCCTCCACTTT. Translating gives CASSLPGSPLHF.

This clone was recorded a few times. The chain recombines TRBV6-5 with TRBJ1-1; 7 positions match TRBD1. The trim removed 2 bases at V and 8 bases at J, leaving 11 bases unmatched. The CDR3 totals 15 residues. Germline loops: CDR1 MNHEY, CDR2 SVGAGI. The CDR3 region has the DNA TGTGCCAGCAGTTACCGCCGCGGGCCGGGACAGGAAGCTTTCTTT. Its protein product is CASSYRRGPGQEAFF.

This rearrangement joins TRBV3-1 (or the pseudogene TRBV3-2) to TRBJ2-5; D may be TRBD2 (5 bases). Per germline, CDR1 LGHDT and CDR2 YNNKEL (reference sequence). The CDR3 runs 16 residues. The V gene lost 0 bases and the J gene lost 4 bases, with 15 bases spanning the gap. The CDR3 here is CASSQDPGLHTETQYF. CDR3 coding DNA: TGTGCCAGCAGCCAAGATCCTGGACTGCACACAGAGACCCAGTACTTC.

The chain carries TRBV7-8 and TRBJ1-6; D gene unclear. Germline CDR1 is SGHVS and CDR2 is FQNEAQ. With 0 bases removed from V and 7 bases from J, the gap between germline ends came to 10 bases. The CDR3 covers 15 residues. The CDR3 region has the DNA TGTGCCAGCAGCTTAGCAGGACTCTACAATTCACCCCTCCACTTT. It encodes CASSLAGLYNSPLHF.

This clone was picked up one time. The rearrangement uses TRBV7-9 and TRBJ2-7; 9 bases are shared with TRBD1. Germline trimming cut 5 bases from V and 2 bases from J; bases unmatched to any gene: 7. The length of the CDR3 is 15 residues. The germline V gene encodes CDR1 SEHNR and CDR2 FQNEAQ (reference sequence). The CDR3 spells CASSHGTGRPYEQYF. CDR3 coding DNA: TGTGCCAGCAGCCACGGGACAGGGAGGCCCTACGAGCAGTACTTC.

The CDR3 protein is CASSPRGGVGANVLTF. The CDR3 DNA reads as TGTGCCAGCAGCCCCCGCGGGGGAGTCGGGGCCAACGTCCTGACTTTC. The chain has TRBV11-1 and TRBJ2-6; 7 nucleotides agree with TRBD2. Germline V gene sequence: CDR1 SGHAT, CDR2 FQDESV (reference sequence). The CDR3 extends over 16 amino acids. Germline trimming cut 5 bases from V and 4 bases from J; bases unmatched to any gene: 8.

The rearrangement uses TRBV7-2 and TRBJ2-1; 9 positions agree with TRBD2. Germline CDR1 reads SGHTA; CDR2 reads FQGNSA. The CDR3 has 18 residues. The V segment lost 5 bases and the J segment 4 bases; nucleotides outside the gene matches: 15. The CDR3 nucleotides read TGTGCCAGCAGCCGTAGGGGTAGCGGGGGCCATATGTACAATGAGCAGTTCTTC. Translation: CASSRRGSGGHMYNEQFF. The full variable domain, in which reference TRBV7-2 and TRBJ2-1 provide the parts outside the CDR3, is GAGVSQSPSNKVTEKGKDVELRCDPISGHTALYWYRQSLGQGLEFLIYFQGNSAPDKSGLPSDRFSAERTGGSVSTLTIQRTQQEDSAVYLCASSRRGSGGHMYNEQFFGPGTRLTVL.

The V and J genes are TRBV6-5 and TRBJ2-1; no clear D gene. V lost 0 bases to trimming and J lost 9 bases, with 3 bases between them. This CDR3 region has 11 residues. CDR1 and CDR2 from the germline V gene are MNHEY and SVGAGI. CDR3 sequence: CASSYSSEQFF. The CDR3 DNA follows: TGTGCCAGCAGTTACTCGTCTGAGCAGTTCTTC.

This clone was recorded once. CDR3 in amino acids: CASSSGRTSQLYGYTF. For the CDR3, the DNA is TGTGCCAGCAGTTCGGGCCGAACTTCGCAACTCTATGGCTACACCTTC. The J gene is TRBJ1-2, the V gene TRBV25-1; D is uncertain. The CDR3 runs to 16 residues. Germline V gives CDR1 MGHDK, CDR2 SYGVNS. Trimming stripped 5 bases from V and 4 bases from J, with 20 bases between.